The rows below give T cell receptor beta chains drawn from one sample of a study of long-term antiretroviral therapy in people with HIV. Only in-frame clones appear in the TCRdb table, and some are missing; sequencing was by immunoSEQ multiplex PCR. The sample lists tens of thousands of clones, 80% to 90% occurring once. The sequencing used unsorted PBMCs, collected approximately 4.5 years after starting antiretroviral therapy. The receptor set was obtained from a man younger than 40 with HIV. Each CDR3 is given with its conserved first and last residue. The order of the fields is CDR3 DNA, CDR3 protein, clone size, V gene, D gene, J gene. D genes are given only for firm matches. Expanded clones are given a class, and other clones once, few, many or no size at all.

TGTGCCAGCAGTGAAGGGCTGTTTAATCAGCCCCAGCATTTT	CASSEGLFNQPQHF	-	TRBV6-1	-	TRBJ1-5
TGTGCCAGCAGTTCCCCCGGGGGAGCGGGCCATACCGGGGAGCTGTTTTTT	CASSSPGGAGHTGELFF	-	TRBV27	-	TRBJ2-2
TGCAGTGCTTTATATGGTTCTGAAGCTTTCTTT	CSALYGSEAFF	-	TRBV20-1	-	TRBJ1-1
TGTGCCAGCAGCCGTACCGGGGCTGGGGCCAACGTCCTGACTTTC	CASSRTGAGANVLTF	-	TRBV11-1	-	TRBJ2-6
TGTGCCGCCCCGGGGACAACCTGGGGAAACACCATATATTTT	CAAPGTTWGNTIYF	once	TRBV7-9	-	TRBJ1-3
TGCGCCAGCAGCTTGTCAGGGACAGTCGAACATCAGCCCCAGCATTTT	CASSLSGTVEHQPQHF	-	TRBV5-1	TRBD1	TRBJ1-5
TGTGCCACGTCCCTAGCGGGAAACTACGAGCAGTACTTC	CATSLAGNYEQYF	-	TRBV11-2	TRBD2	TRBJ2-7
TGTGCCAGCAGCGAAAGGGGAGACTCCTACGAGCAGTACTTC	CASSERGDSYEQYF	-	TRBV9	-	TRBJ2-7
TGTGCCAGCAGCTTAGTGGAGGAGGGTGGTGGGACCGGGGAGCTGTTTTTT	CASSLVEEGGGTGELFF	-	TRBV7-8	-	TRBJ2-2
TGTGCCAGCACCCCTAACTCCTACAATGAGCAGTTCTTC	CASTPNSYNEQFF	-	TRBV5-6	-	TRBJ2-1
TGTGCCAGCAGTTACTCCGGGGCCTATGAGCAGTTCTTC	CASSYSGAYEQFF	-	TRBV6-5	-	TRBJ2-1
TGTGCCTGGACTACATCTGAGGGTCAGCCCCAGCATTTT	CAWTTSEGQPQHF	-	TRBV30	-	TRBJ1-5
TGTGCCAGCAGCCGTGCGGGGCTTTCTGGAAACACCATATATTTT	CASSRAGLSGNTIYF	-	TRBV7-9	-	TRBJ1-3
TGTGCCAGCAGCCCCTACCCACAACTAGCGGGACAATCAAATACGCAGTATTTT	CASSPYPQLAGQSNTQYF	once	TRBV7-2	TRBD2	TRBJ2-3
TGTGCCAGCTCACGAGTAGCGGGGGGAGAGACCCAGTACTTC	CASSRVAGGETQYF	once	TRBV18	TRBD2	TRBJ2-5